This T cell receptor (beta chain) was sequenced in a study of beta chain features in type 1 diabetes. Expressed TCRB transcripts were sequenced because the entire RNA isolate underwent reverse transcription. Clones were sequenced by immunoSEQ multiplex PCR, and TCRdb holds only the in-frame ones, with some missing. The repertoire consists of about 230,000 clones, with over 8.5% occurring once and the leading ten covering just under 0.035%. CDR3 length: 16 residues. Per germline, CDR1 SGHDN and CDR2 FVKESK. V lost 1 base and J 4 bases, leaving 13 bases between the germline ends. The chain combines TRBV14 with TRBJ1-4; maybe TRBD1 (5 bases). Material for sequencing was naive CD4+ T cells from blood. This receptor was taken from a woman aged 18-29 years in good health. The CDR3 coding sequence is TGTGCCAGCAGCCAAGCGGTCGACAGATATAATGAAAAACTGTTTTTT. It specifies CASSQAVDRYNEKLFF. Full variable domain (remainder filled in from reference TRBV14 and TRBJ1-4): EAGVTQFPSHSVIEKGQTVTLRCDPISGHDNLYWYRRVMGKEIKFLLHFVKESKQDESGMPNNRFLAERTGGTYSTLKVQPAELEDSGVYFCASSQAVDRYNEKLFFGSGTQLSVL.